Each of the 4 T cell receptor beta chains below was sequenced from the same sample in a study of OX40 agonist ivuxolimab in advanced cancers. The table came from immunoSEQ multiplex PCR; TCRdb's copy has only in-frame clones and leaves some out. The table shows tens of thousands of clones, with about 88% occurring only once. Material: CD4+ or CD8+ T cells sorted from blood, obtained in a trial of the OX40 agonist ivuxolimab. These receptors were collected from an adult with an advanced solid tumor such as melanoma, head and neck, liver or kidney cancer.

The CDR3 sequence is CASSWTGNTEAFF. For the CDR3, the DNA is TGTGCCAGCAGTTGGACAGGAAACACTGAAGCTTTCTTT. This sequence joins TRBV6-5 and TRBJ1-1; 7 bases match TRBD1. V lost 4 bases, J lost 2 bases, and 1 base stayed unmatched. Looked up from germline, CDR1 is MNHEY and CDR2 is SVGAGI. This CDR3 comprises 13 residues.

The rearrangement links TRBV5-1 to TRBJ2-3, with 10 positions matching TRBD2. The V segment lost 0 bases and the J segment 3 bases; nucleotides outside the gene matches: 4. CDR1 is SGHRS, CDR2 YFSETQ, per germline. The length of the CDR3 is 16 residues. DNA for the CDR3: TGCGCCAGCAGCTTGGACGTAGCGGGAGGAACAGATACGCAGTATTTT. Residues: CASSLDVAGGTDTQYF.

This chain connects TRBV19 to TRBJ2-2; the D is unclear. The CDR3 covers 13 residues. V was clipped by 8 bases and J by 3 bases, with 10 bases between them. CDR1 is LNHDA, CDR2 SQIVND, per germline (reference sequence). The CDR3 is CASRSWDTGELFF. The CDR3, as DNA: TGTGCCAGTCGATCTTGGGACACCGGGGAGCTGTTTTTT. Full variable domain (rest looked up from reference TRBV19 and TRBJ2-2): DGGITQSPKYLFRKEGQNVTLSCEQNLNHDAMYWYRQDPGQGLRLIYYSQIVNDFQKGDIAEGYSVSREKKESFPLTVTSAQKNPTAFYLCASRSWDTGELFFGEGSRLTVL.

This chain's CDR3 is CASSVDTTTYIQYF. In DNA, the CDR3 is TGTGCCAGCAGTGTCGACACCACGACGTACATTCAGTACTTC. This chain connects TRBV6-1 to TRBJ2-4, with D unresolved. There are 14 residues in the CDR3. The V and J ends lost 4 bases and 8 bases respectively, with 15 bases between them. Germline lookup yields CDR1 MNHNS and CDR2 SASEGT.